The 30 T cell receptor beta chains given below trace back to one sample, sequenced in a study of blood T cell repertoires in COVID-19. Profiled with immunoSEQ multiplex PCR; TCRdb holds only in-frame clones, not every one. The sample lists tens of thousands of clones, 70% to 80% occurring once. Sequences were obtained from peripheral blood. The receptors derive from a human donor in a cohort sampled during active COVID-19.

The chain has TRBV19 and TRBJ1-3; tentatively, D is TRBD1 (6 bases). Germline CDR1 LNHDA, CDR2 SQIVND (reference sequence). Trimming stripped 6 bases from V and 4 bases from J, with 13 bases between. CDR3 length: 14 amino acids. The CDR3 DNA is TGTGCCAGTAGCAACACAGGGTCCGGAAACACCATATATTTT. Translated: CASSNTGSGNTIYF.

This chain links TRBV18 with TRBJ2-7; TRBD2 matches 8 bases. V lost 3 bases to trimming and J lost 2 bases; unmatched junction nucleotides: 12. The CDR3 length is 17 residues. CDR1 and CDR2 from the germline V gene are KGHSH and LQKENI. The CDR3 DNA reads TGTGCCAGCTCACCTCCTGCTTGGCTAGCGGGTACCTACGAGCAGTACTTC. Residues: CASSPPAWLAGTYEQYF. Using reference TRBV18 and TRBJ2-7 for the parts outside the CDR3, the full variable domain is NAGVMQNPRHLVRRRGQEARLRCSPMKGHSHVYWYRQLPEEGLKFMVYLQKENIIDESGMPKERFSAEFPKEGPSILRIQQVVRGDSAAYFCASSPPAWLAGTYEQYFGPGTRLTVT.

This chain connects TRBV19 to TRBJ1-2; D is perhaps TRBD1 (5 bases). Looked up from germline, CDR1 is LNHDA and CDR2 is SQIVND (reference sequence). Trimming cost V 6 bases and J 6 bases, with 14 bases left between them. This CDR3 has 13 amino acids. The CDR3 reads CASSSNEGDGYTF. CDR3 sequence (DNA): TGTGCCAGTAGCTCAAATGAAGGGGATGGCTACACCTTC.

The CDR3 nucleotides are TGTGCCTGGAGTGTACTGAGGGGGGGGAATTCACCCCTCCACTTT. It specifies CAWSVLRGGNSPLHF. The chain joins TRBV30 to TRBJ1-6; possible D gene TRBD1, 6 bases. Germline CDR1 and CDR2: GTSNPN and SVGIG (reference sequence). The ends were cut back, 0 bases at V and 7 bases at J, with 13 bases in the middle. The CDR3 covers 15 residues. Using reference TRBV30 and TRBJ1-6 for the parts outside the CDR3, the full variable domain is SQTIHQWPATLVQPVGSPLSLECTVEGTSNPNLYWYRQAAGRGLQLLFYSVGIGQISSEVPQNLSASRPQDRQFILSSKKLLLSDSGFYLCAWSVLRGGNSPLHFGNGTRLTVT.

V and J are TRBV5-1 and TRBJ1-4; a weak D match, TRBD1 (6 bases). V was clipped by 0 bases and J by 8 bases, with 11 bases between them. Per germline, CDR1 SGHRS and CDR2 YFSETQ. This CDR3 region has 14 residues. CDR3 coding DNA: TGCGCCAGCAGCTTGGGGCCAGGGGAAGAAAAACTGTTTTTT. This gives the protein CASSLGPGEEKLFF.

V is TRBV7-9 and J is TRBJ2-7; no definite D call. The CDR3 runs 14 residues. Germline V CDR1 and CDR2: SEHNR, FQNEAQ (reference sequence). Trimming removed 4 bases at V and 3 bases at J, with 13 bases between. Written as DNA, the CDR3 is TGTGCCAGCAGCTCAACAGCAGTCCACTACGAGCAGTACTTC. This codes for CASSSTAVHYEQYF.

This chain links TRBV4-1 with TRBJ2-2; 9 bases map to TRBD1. Germline V gene lookup returns CDR1 MGHRA and CDR2 YSYEKL. This CDR3 has 16 residues. Trimming took 4 bases from V and 3 from J; bases not matched to a gene: 6. CDR3 DNA: TGCGCCAGCAGCCCCCGGCGGACAGGGGACACCGGGGAGCTGTTTTTT. This sequence encodes CASSPRRTGDTGELFF.

V is TRBV19 and J is TRBJ1-5; D is uncertain. The CDR3 length is 15 residues. CDR1 LNHDA and CDR2 SQIVND come from the germline V gene (reference sequence). The V end was cut by 1 base, the J end by 6 bases, with 13 bases between. CDR3 in amino acids: CASSIGEGALQPQHF. In DNA, the CDR3 is TGTGCCAGTAGTATAGGTGAGGGAGCTCTTCAGCCCCAGCATTTT.

This clone was recorded once. The V and J genes are TRBV10-2 and TRBJ1-5, with D uncertain. The CDR3 covers 16 residues. V lost 2 bases, J lost 2 bases, and 13 bases lay in between. CDR1 is WSHSY, CDR2 SAAADI, per germline. CDR3 DNA sequence: TGCGCCAGCAGTGAGCCTGCCCCTAATGGCAATCAGCCCCAGCATTTT. The encoded protein is CASSEPAPNGNQPQHF.

J is TRBJ1-6 and V is TRBV7-8; D is perhaps TRBD1 (5 bases). CDR3 length: 15 amino acids. V was cut by 0 bases and J by 10 bases, with 13 bases left in between. The germline CDR1 and CDR2 sequences are SGHVS and FQNEAQ. CDR3 nucleotides: TGTGCCAGCAGCTTAGCGCCGACGGGGGGATCACCCCTCCACTTT. It translates to CASSLAPTGGSPLHF.

This chain uses TRBV11-2 with TRBJ2-4; no firm D call. This CDR3 contains 16 residues. Trimming took 2 bases from V and 1 from J, leaving 12 bases between them. Germline V lookup: CDR1 SGHAT, CDR2 FQNNGV. CDR3 sequence: CASSLSSAGAKNIQYF. CDR3 sequence (DNA): TGTGCCAGCAGCTTATCCTCCGCCGGGGCCAAAAACATTCAGTACTTC.

The chain combines TRBV11-2 with TRBJ2-1, with D unresolved. CDR3 size: 13 residues. Germline V CDR1 and CDR2: SGHAT, FQNNGV. The germline V and J ends were trimmed by 1 base and 6 bases, with 7 bases remaining between them. The CDR3 loop reads CASSLALLNEQFF. CDR3 DNA sequence: TGTGCCAGCAGCTTAGCCCTTCTCAATGAGCAGTTCTTC.

This sequence joins TRBV7-8 and TRBJ2-7, with a possible D match to TRBD2 (6 bases). CDR3 length equals 15 residues. The ends were cut back, 2 bases at V and 0 bases at J, with 11 bases in the middle. Germline CDR1 and CDR2: SGHVS and FQNEAQ. The CDR3 bases are TGTGCCAGCAGCTTACCCGCCGGGAGCTCCTACGAGCAGTACTTC. Translation gives CASSLPAGSSYEQYF.

J is TRBJ2-7 and V is TRBV6-5, with TRBD2 matching over 8 bases. CDR1 and CDR2 (germline): MNHEY, SVGAGI. The length of the CDR3 is 15 residues. The V segment lost 4 bases and the J segment 2 bases; nucleotides outside the gene matches: 7. CDR3 coding DNA: TGTGCCAGCAGTTCAAAAGCGGGAGCCCCCTACGAGCAGTACTTC. Protein product: CASSSKAGAPYEQYF.

V usage is TRBV5-6 and J usage is TRBJ1-2; D is perhaps TRBD1 (6 bases). Germline V gene lookup returns CDR1 SGHDT and CDR2 YYEEEE. Trimming shortened V by 5 bases and J by 1 base, and 18 bases separated the two germline ends. The CDR3 runs to 16 residues. The DNA for the CDR3 is TGTGCCAGCAGGCGCAGAGGACAGAAAGTTAACTATGGCTACACCTTC. Translating it yields CASRRRGQKVNYGYTF.

This clone was detected a few times. V and J are TRBV7-2 and TRBJ2-1; TRBD2 matches at 7 bases. The junction had 6 bases not matched to a gene; V was cut back by 2 bases and J by 2 bases. Germline V gives CDR1 SGHTA, CDR2 FQGNSA. There are 16 residues in the CDR3. CDR3 residues: CASSLPGLTTYNEQFF. The CDR3 DNA is TGTGCCAGCAGCTTACCGGGACTAACAACCTACAATGAGCAGTTCTTC.

This chain joins TRBV28 and TRBJ1-4; 8 bases map to TRBD1. CDR3 length: 15 amino acids. V was pared by 6 bases and J by 8 bases, with 11 bases of the junction left unmatched. From germline, CDR1 is MDHEN and CDR2 SYDVKM. The CDR3 loop reads CASSPGTGQVEKLFF. CDR3 DNA: TGTGCCAGCAGCCCTGGGACAGGTCAAGTCGAAAAACTGTTTTTT.

This clone has just a few counts. The chain recombines TRBV5-1 with TRBJ1-1; maybe TRBD1 (5 bases). This CDR3 contains 14 residues. Germline V lookup: CDR1 SGHRS, CDR2 YFSETQ. Trimming cost V 1 base and J 1 base, with 8 bases left between them. CDR3 in amino acids: CASSLLGPNTEAFF. The CDR3 DNA reads TGCGCCAGCAGCTTGTTGGGGCCGAACACTGAAGCTTTCTTT.

The rearrangement uses TRBV7-8 and TRBJ1-5; no firm D call. Germline assignment: CDR1 SGHVS and CDR2 FQNEAQ. V was pared by 1 base and J by 4 bases, with 8 bases between. The CDR3 loop spans 14 amino acids. The CDR3 coding sequence is TGTGCCAGCAGCTTAGGGGGAGGGAATCAGCCCCAGCATTTT. It specifies CASSLGGGNQPQHF.

This clone was recorded once. The J gene is TRBJ1-2, the V gene TRBV3-1 (or the pseudogene TRBV3-2); 11 nucleotides match TRBD1. Germline loops: CDR1 LGHDT, CDR2 YNNKEL (reference sequence). With V trimmed by 3 bases and J by 6 bases, 6 bases remained unmatched. CDR3 length: 15 amino acids. The CDR3, as DNA: TGTGCCAGCAGCCAGTCGGACAGGGGGCTTCATGGCTACACCTTC. This encodes CASSQSDRGLHGYTF.

This chain uses TRBV9 with TRBJ1-6; 10 bases agree with TRBD1. Germline V lookup: CDR1 SGDLS, CDR2 YYNGEE. Trimming cost V 3 bases and J 7 bases; bases outside gene matches: 1. This CDR3 is built from 14 residues. The CDR3 loop reads CASSGQGANSPLHF. The CDR3, as DNA: TGTGCCAGCAGCGGACAGGGGGCGAATTCACCCCTCCACTTT. Variable domain in full (rest from reference TRBV9 and TRBJ1-6): DSGVTQTPKHLITATGQRVTLRCSPRSGDLSVYWYQQSLDQGLQFLIQYYNGEERAKGNILERFSAQQFPDLHSELNLSSLELGDSALYFCASSGQGANSPLHFGNGTRLTVT.

The chain couples TRBV11-2 to TRBJ2-7; no reliable D call. Germline V lookup: CDR1 SGHAT, CDR2 FQNNGV. The V gene lost 1 base and the J gene lost 4 bases, with 5 bases spanning the gap. The CDR3 is made up of 12 amino acids. The CDR3 here is CASSLARYEQYF. CDR3 coding DNA: TGTGCCAGCAGCTTAGCCAGGTACGAGCAGTACTTC.

The rearrangement joins TRBV6-1 to TRBJ2-7, with a possible D match to TRBD1 (6 bases). Trimming left V 2 bases short and J 3 bases short, with 14 bases between. This CDR3 is built from 15 residues. CDR1 and CDR2 from the germline V gene are MNHNS and SASEGT. In DNA, the CDR3 is TGTGCCAGCAGTGAACAACAGGGCGCGTTCTACGAGCAGTACTTC. Translated, it gives CASSEQQGAFYEQYF.

V and J are TRBV14 and TRBJ1-1; D perhaps matches TRBD1 (5 bases). V shed 1 base and J shed 1 base, with 13 bases lying between them. The CDR3 sequence is 16 residues long. Germline CDR1 is SGHDN and CDR2 is FVKESK. Here the CDR3 DNA reads TGTGCCAGCAGCCAAGGTTTGGGACTACCGAACACTGAAGCTTTCTTT. This codes for CASSQGLGLPNTEAFF.

Only a few counts were recorded for this clone. This rearrangement joins TRBV6-1 to TRBJ1-3; perhaps TRBD1 as D (5 bases). Germline assignment: CDR1 MNHNS and CDR2 SASEGT. CDR3 length: 17 residues. The V end was cut by 4 bases, the J end by 1 base, with 17 bases between. As DNA, the CDR3 is TGTGCCAGCAGTGGACAGTTAAGCGATCGATCTGGAAACACCATATATTTT. Residues: CASSGQLSDRSGNTIYF.

V usage is TRBV24-1 and J usage is TRBJ2-7, with TRBD2 as a possible D gene (5 bases). Germline V gene lookup returns CDR1 KGHDR and CDR2 SFDVKD. The CDR3 consists of 13 residues. Trimming shortened V by 5 bases and J by 6 bases, and 13 bases separated the two germline ends. The CDR3 DNA reads as TGTGCCACCAGTGGGGAATGGGCGGGCGAGCAGTACTTC. Its translation is CATSGEWAGEQYF.

V usage is TRBV9 and J usage is TRBJ1-1; 8 bases agree with TRBD1. The CDR3 runs to 15 residues. The V and J ends lost 4 bases and 0 bases, in that order; junction bases with no gene match: 5. CDR1 is SGDLS and CDR2 is YYNGEE in the germline V gene. DNA of the CDR3: TGTGCCAGCAGCCCTCGGGACAGGATGAACACTGAAGCTTTCTTT. As protein: CASSPRDRMNTEAFF.

This clone was seen only once. This chain uses TRBV6-5 with TRBJ2-1; D is perhaps TRBD2 (5 bases). Germline values: CDR1 MNHEY, CDR2 SVGAGI. This CDR3 comprises 15 residues. The ends were cut back, 4 bases at V and 0 bases at J, with 10 bases in the middle. CDR3 region: CASSFSGASYNEQFF. The DNA for the CDR3 is TGTGCCAGCAGTTTCAGCGGTGCCTCCTACAATGAGCAGTTCTTC.

As for this clone: One base away lies a much larger clone, so this may be a sequencing read error. The gene calls are TRBV10-3 and TRBJ1-2, with D possibly TRBD1 on 5 matching bases. V gave up 2 bases and J gave up 6 bases, with 22 bases separating them. Germline-derived CDR1 and CDR2 are ENHRY and SYGVKD. CDR3 length: 17 residues. The CDR3 DNA is TGTGCCATCAGTGAGGACTTCGTTTGGACATCGAGCAATGGCTACACCTTC. Protein product: CAISEDFVWTSSNGYTF.

This clone appeared a few times. The rearrangement uses TRBV15 and TRBJ1-4, with 9 bases aligning to TRBD1. The CDR3 sequence is 15 residues long. Germline CDR1 reads LNHNV; CDR2 reads YYDKDF (reference sequence). The V segment lost 0 bases and the J segment 8 bases; nucleotides outside the gene matches: 4. This CDR3 is CATSRDGTGNEKLFF. Here the CDR3 DNA reads TGTGCCACCAGCAGAGATGGGACAGGGAACGAAAAACTGTTTTTT.